The next 6 T cell receptor beta chains were all read from a single sample in a study of shared clonotypes between healthy human individuals. The protocol was immunoSEQ multiplex PCR, while the TCRdb copy is restricted to in-frame clones and leaves out a portion. The profile shows about 2.4 million clones, approximately 94% of them singletons. The sample taken for sequencing was naive CD4+ T cells from PBMCs. The subset is: CD45RA+ positively selected. The receptors stem from a man in his late teens or twenties in good health. Some clones in this sample may be carry-over from other donors' samples.

The rearrangement uses TRBV30 and TRBJ1-2, with 7 bases fitting TRBD1. The CDR3 loop spans 14 amino acids. Germline CDR1 is GTSNPN and CDR2 is SVGIG (reference sequence). Germline trimming cut 1 base from V and 6 bases from J; bases unmatched to any gene: 8. The CDR3 nucleotides read TGTGCCTGGAGTGCCCAGACAGGGAGGGATGGCTACACCTTC. Translated, it gives CAWSAQTGRDGYTF.

In DNA form, the CDR3 reads TGTGCCGGGCGAAGGGCAGGGGCCTACTTTTATGGCTACACCTTC. It translates to CAGRRAGAYFYGYTF. The gene calls are TRBV21-1 and TRBJ1-2; TRBD1, the table's D call, was not compared with the DNA. TRBV21-1 is a documented pseudogene. There are 15 residues in the CDR3.

This clone has only one observation. V is TRBV5-4 and J is TRBJ2-7, with D perhaps TRBD1 (5 bases). The CDR3 sequence is 14 residues long. Germline lookup yields CDR1 SGHNT and CDR2 YYREEE (reference sequence). V was shortened by 5 bases and J by 5 bases, with 17 bases between the two germline ends. CDR3 DNA sequence: TGTGCCAGCAGTTATAGGGCCTCGGACAACGAGCAGTACTTC. Its translation is CASSYRASDNEQYF. Using reference TRBV5-4 and TRBJ2-7 for the parts outside the CDR3, the full variable domain is ETGVTQSPTHLIKTRGQQVTLRCSSQSGHNTVSWYQQALGQGPQFIFQYYREEENGRGNFPPRFSGLQFPNYSSELNVNALELDDSALYLCASSYRASDNEQYFGPGTRLTVT.

Written as DNA, the CDR3 is TGTGCCAGCAGTGAAGTATTCAGCCCGGATGGCTACACCTTC. It encodes CASSEVFSPDGYTF. V and J are TRBV2 and TRBJ1-2; D gene uncertain. CDR1 SNHLY and CDR2 FYNNEI come from the germline V gene. The CDR3 sequence is 14 residues long. Trimming left V 1 base short and J 6 bases short, with 12 bases between.

This clone has a single count. The V and J genes are TRBV5-8 and TRBJ1-4; TRBD1 matches at 9 bases. CDR1 SGHTS and CDR2 YDEGEE come from the germline V gene. The CDR3 runs 17 residues. Losses at the gene ends were 2 bases for V and 5 bases for J; bases not matched to a gene: 10. This chain's CDR3 is CASSLNPPGTGNEKLFF. In DNA form, the CDR3 reads TGTGCCAGCAGCTTAAACCCCCCCGGGACAGGGAATGAAAAACTGTTTTTT. Full variable domain (missing parts from reference TRBV5-8 and TRBJ1-4): EAGVTQSPTHLIKTRGQQATLRCSPISGHTSVYWYQQALGLGLQFLLWYDEGEERNRGNFPPRFSGRQFPNYSSELNVNALELEDSALYLCASSLNPPGTGNEKLFFGSGTQLSVL.

The J gene is TRBJ2-2, the V gene TRBV6-5, with 8 bases matching TRBD1. Trimming removed 0 bases from V and 5 bases from J; junction bases left unmatched: 2. CDR1 is MNHEY, CDR2 SVGAGI, per germline. This CDR3 contains 15 residues. CDR3 nucleotides: TGTGCCAGCAGTTACTCCGGGACAGGAACCGGGGAGCTGTTTTTT. This gives the protein CASSYSGTGTGELFF.